These 16 T cell receptor beta chains originate from one sample sequenced in a study of a mutant IDH1 vaccine in newly diagnosed glioma. Time point of the sample: week 5, during vaccination. A single vaccine dose contained 300 ug of mutant IDH1 20-mer peptide, and topical imiquimod was used with it. The assay was immunoSEQ multiplex PCR, and TCRdb's table has in-frame clones only and misses some. The sample contains tens of thousands of clones, around four fifths of which appear only once. What these receptors recognize is not known. The specimen comprised PBMCs, sampled from a glioma patient whose treatment included an IDH1 peptide vaccine. The receptors here all came from a man in his forties with glioma. Some clones in this sample may be carry-over from other donors' samples.

The chain carries TRBV2 and TRBJ2-7; D ambiguous. CDR3 length equals 14 residues. From germline, CDR1 is SNHLY and CDR2 FYNNEI. V lost 4 bases, J lost 1 base, and 11 bases lay in between. Here the CDR3 reads CASSGRTRSYEQYF. CDR3 in DNA: TGTGCCAGCAGTGGACGGACGAGGTCCTACGAGCAGTACTTC.

The rearrangement joins TRBV11-2 to TRBJ2-5, with D perhaps matching TRBD1 or TRBD2 (6 bases each). Germline V gives CDR1 SGHAT, CDR2 FQNNGV. Trimming shortened V by 2 bases and J by 0 bases, and 10 bases separated the two germline ends. CDR3 length equals 15 residues. CDR3 nucleotides: TGTGCCAGCAGCTTATCTGGGGGGCACCAAGAGACCCAGTACTTC. This sequence encodes CASSLSGGHQETQYF. Drawing the rest from reference TRBV11-2 and TRBJ2-5, the complete variable domain is EAGVAQSPRYKIIEKRQSVAFWCNPISGHATLYWYQQILGQGPKLLIQFQNNGVVDDSQLPKDRFSAERLKGVDSTLKIQPAKLEDSAVYLCASSLSGGHQETQYFGPGTRLLVL.

The V gene is TRBV6-5, the J gene TRBJ1-5, with D possibly matching TRBD1 (6 bases). Between the trimmed V and J ends, which lost 8 bases and 3 bases, there was a span of 17 bases. CDR1 MNHEY and CDR2 SVGAGI come from the germline V gene. This CDR3 has 15 residues. This chain's CDR3 is CASGSPGQSNQPQHF. In nucleotides, the CDR3 is TGTGCCAGCGGCTCACCGGGACAATCCAATCAGCCCCAGCATTTT.

V gene TRBV7-9 combines with J gene TRBJ1-4; possibly TRBD1 for D (6 bases). The length of the CDR3 is 15 residues. Germline V CDR1 and CDR2: SEHNR, FQNEAQ (reference sequence). Trimming shortened V by 1 base and J by 8 bases, and 14 bases separated the two germline ends. CDR3 nucleotide sequence: TGTGCCAGCAGCTTAGTCGTCGGCACAGGGGAAAAACTGTTTTTT. It translates to CASSLVVGTGEKLFF.

V gene TRBV7-2 combines with J gene TRBJ2-2; no reliable D call. Trimming removed 2 bases from V and 6 bases from J, with 13 bases in between. Germline loops: CDR1 SGHTA, CDR2 FQGNSA. CDR3 length equals 15 residues. As DNA, the CDR3 is TGTGCCAGCAGCTTACTCGGCCGGTACCCCGGGGAGCTGTTTTTT. This translates into CASSLLGRYPGELFF. Full variable domain (remainder filled in from reference TRBV7-2 and TRBJ2-2): GAGVSQSPSNKVTEKGKDVELRCDPISGHTALYWYRQSLGQGLEFLIYFQGNSAPDKSGLPSDRFSAERTGGSVSTLTIQRTQQEDSAVYLCASSLLGRYPGELFFGEGSRLTVL.

This chain uses TRBV2 with TRBJ2-7, with 9 bases lining up with TRBD1. Trimming cost V 7 bases and J 0 bases; bases outside gene matches: 13. The germline gives CDR1 SNHLY, CDR2 FYNNEI. The CDR3 spans 17 residues. The CDR3: CASTPQWDRASSYEQYF. DNA of the CDR3: TGTGCCAGCACTCCCCAGTGGGACAGGGCAAGCTCCTACGAGCAGTACTTC.

This chain uses TRBV10-2 with TRBJ1-2, with 9 bases identical to TRBD1. The CDR3 has 12 residues. Per germline, CDR1 WSHSY and CDR2 SAAADI. Unmatched junction bases numbered 7, after V lost 9 bases and J lost 8 bases. The CDR3 nucleotides read TGCGCCAGTACAGGGGGCCCGGAGGGCTACACCTTC. This sequence encodes CASTGGPEGYTF.

The chain links TRBV7-9 to TRBJ2-3, with D possibly being TRBD1 (5 bases). Trimming removed 5 bases from V and 2 bases from J, with 11 bases in between. The CDR3 loop spans 14 amino acids. CDR1 is SEHNR and CDR2 is FQNEAQ in the germline V gene (reference sequence). CDR3 amino acids: CASSQGLATDTQYF. The CDR3 nucleotides are TGTGCCAGCAGCCAGGGTCTTGCCACAGATACGCAGTATTTT.

The rearrangement joins TRBV6-1 to TRBJ1-3; no firm D call. V dropped 6 bases and J dropped 4 bases, with 7 bases sitting between them. The CDR3 is 12 residues long. Germline CDR1 MNHNS, CDR2 SASEGT. This chain's CDR3 is CASSQVGNTIYF. In DNA, the CDR3 is TGTGCCAGCAGCCAAGTCGGAAACACCATATATTTT.

The chain combines TRBV4-3 with TRBJ2-7; TRBD2 agrees at 7 bases. V trimming: 6 bases; J trimming: 1 base; junction bases outside the gene matches: 12. CDR1 and CDR2 from the germline V gene are LGHNA and YSLEER. The length of the CDR3 is 16 residues. The CDR3, as DNA: TGCGCCAGCAGTCAAAGGTGGGGGGGAGGATCCTACGAGCAGTACTTC. The encoded protein is CASSQRWGGGSYEQYF.

This sequence joins TRBV7-2 and TRBJ2-1; 8 bases fit TRBD2. This CDR3 is 14 amino acids long. The J segment lost 7 bases and the V segment lost 5 bases, leaving 7 bases of the junction unmatched. The V gene's germline CDR1 is SGHTA and CDR2 FQGNSA. CDR3 protein: CASSGRGGLNEQFF. The CDR3 bases are TGTGCCAGCAGCGGACGGGGGGGACTGAATGAGCAGTTCTTC.

The chain carries TRBV5-1 and TRBJ2-5; D possibly matches TRBD1 or TRBD2 (5 bases each). CDR3 length: 15 amino acids. V lost 0 bases to trimming and J lost 1 base, with 10 bases between them. Germline V gives CDR1 SGHRS, CDR2 YFSETQ. CDR3 in amino acids: CASSLVGTAQETQYF. CDR3 coding DNA: TGCGCCAGCAGCTTGGTCGGGACGGCCCAAGAGACCCAGTACTTC.

J is TRBJ2-1 and V is TRBV9; 10 bases align to TRBD2. Germline V gene lookup returns CDR1 SGDLS and CDR2 YYNGEE. This CDR3 has 18 residues. V lost 3 bases to trimming and J lost 0 bases; unmatched junction nucleotides: 9. In DNA form, the CDR3 reads TGTGCCAGCAGCGCATCCGCTAGCGGGGGTGACTCCTACAATGAGCAGTTCTTC. It encodes CASSASASGGDSYNEQFF.

The CDR3 here is CASSQFDSQETQYF. As DNA, the CDR3 is TGCGCCAGCAGCCAATTTGACAGCCAAGAGACCCAGTACTTC. The rearrangement uses TRBV4-1 and TRBJ2-5; tentatively, D is TRBD1 (5 bases). V lost 2 bases to trimming and J lost 1 base, with 8 bases between them. This CDR3 is 14 amino acids long. Germline V CDR1 and CDR2: MGHRA, YSYEKL.

V and J are TRBV27 and TRBJ1-6, with D possibly matching TRBD1 (6 bases). The V end was cut by 6 bases, the J end by 10 bases, with 16 bases between. Looked up from germline, CDR1 is MNHEY and CDR2 is SMNVEV (reference sequence). The CDR3 has 14 amino acids. The CDR3 DNA reads TGTGCCAGCAGCCGATTACAGGGAAGCTCACCCCTCCACTTT. Translated: CASSRLQGSSPLHF.

The V gene is TRBV30, the J gene TRBJ1-1; no reliable D call. With 0 bases removed from V and 5 bases from J, the gap between germline ends came to 4 bases. CDR1 GTSNPN and CDR2 SVGIG come from the germline V gene (reference sequence). CDR3 length equals 11 residues. The CDR3 nucleotides are TGTGCCTGGAGTGTCAATACTGAAGCTTTCTTT. Protein product: CAWSVNTEAFF.